Below, one T cell receptor beta chain is given with its context. Its antigen is as yet unknown. The CDR3 covers 14 residues. The germline gives CDR1 SGHRS, CDR2 YFSETQ. Trimming removed 4 bases from V and 8 bases from J; junction bases left unmatched: 6. The assay was immunoSEQ multiplex PCR, and TCRdb's table has in-frame clones only and misses some. The sample includes tens of thousands of clones, more than 70% of them seen just once. This sample was included in a study of T cell responses to AZD1222 COVID-19 vaccine. Across the whole study: Pooled samples include second doses given at about 4 or 12 weeks. Study-wide results and caveats: The donor group comprised mostly white British people and more females; the analysis possibly underestimated clonal diversity. Unmutated variant regions reportedly attract nearly half of all spike-specific TCRs. Spike-specific TCRs gained breadth and depth after people received two AZD1222 doses.

The V and J genes are TRBV5-1 and TRBJ1-2; 12 bases fit TRBD1. This receptor was obtained from an adult in good health. Source: peripheral blood, taken on day 0 of AZD1222 vaccination. CDR3 DNA sequence: TGCGCCAGCAGCCCTTGGGACAGGGGGCAGGGCTACACCTTC. This sequence encodes CASSPWDRGQGYTF.